This T cell receptor beta chain comes out of a study of blood T cells in healthy people across ages. It was with a sample-barcoded 5' primer and a J-beta primer mix that a second PCR of roughly 7 to 12 cycles was run. TCRdb recomputed calls from the 5' RACE reads with MiXCR, one row per CDR3 protein. The profile shows roughly 1.5 million distinct CDR3 sequences, about 45% of them singletons. Trimming stripped 4 bases from V and 0 bases from J, with 7 bases between. The CDR3 has 14 amino acids. Germline lookup yields CDR1 MNHNS and CDR2 SASEGT. The study isolated at least 6.5 million PBMCs from each sample.

The source is a woman under 30 in good health. Sequenced input: blood. The rearrangement links TRBV6-1 to TRBJ2-4, with unresolved D. CDR3 protein: CASSAVLAKNIQYF. CDR3 nucleotides: TGTGCCAGCAGTGCAGTACTAGCCAAAAACATTCAGTACTTC.